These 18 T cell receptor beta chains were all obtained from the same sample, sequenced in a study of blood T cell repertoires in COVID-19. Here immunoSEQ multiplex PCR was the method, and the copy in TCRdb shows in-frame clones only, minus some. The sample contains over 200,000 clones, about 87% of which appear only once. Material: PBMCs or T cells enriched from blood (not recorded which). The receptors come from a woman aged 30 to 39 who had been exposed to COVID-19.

The CDR3 spells CASSVEGAPLNEQFF. The CDR3 coding sequence is TGTGCCAGCAGCGTAGAGGGGGCACCCCTCAATGAGCAGTTCTTC. The chain combines TRBV9 with TRBJ2-1, with TRBD1 identical over 7 bases. In germline, CDR1 is SGDLS, CDR2 YYNGEE. J lost 6 bases, V lost 0 bases, and 6 bases had no gene match. The CDR3 length is 15 residues.

CDR3 DNA sequence: TGCGCCAGCAGCTTCGGGACAGGGGGCTACGAGCAGTACTTC. Translated: CASSFGTGGYEQYF. This rearrangement joins TRBV5-1 to TRBJ2-7; 11 positions match TRBD1. V shed 2 bases, J shed 3 bases, and the junction held 1 base outside the gene matches. The length of the CDR3 is 14 residues. Germline values: CDR1 SGHRS, CDR2 YFSETQ.

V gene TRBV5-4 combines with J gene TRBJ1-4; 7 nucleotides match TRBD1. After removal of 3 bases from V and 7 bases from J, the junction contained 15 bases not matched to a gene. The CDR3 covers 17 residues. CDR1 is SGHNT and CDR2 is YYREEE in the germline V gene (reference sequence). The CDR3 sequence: CASSWARHRGVSEKLFF. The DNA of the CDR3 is TGTGCCAGCAGCTGGGCCCGACACAGGGGAGTGAGTGAAAAACTGTTTTTT. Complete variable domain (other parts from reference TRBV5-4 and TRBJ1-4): ETGVTQSPTHLIKTRGQQVTLRCSSQSGHNTVSWYQQALGQGPQFIFQYYREEENGRGNFPPRFSGLQFPNYSSELNVNALELDDSALYLCASSWARHRGVSEKLFFGSGTQLSVL.

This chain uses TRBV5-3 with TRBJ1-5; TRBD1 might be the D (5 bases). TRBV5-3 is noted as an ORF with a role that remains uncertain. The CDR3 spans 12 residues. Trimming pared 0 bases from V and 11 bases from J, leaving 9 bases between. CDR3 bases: TGTGCCAGAAGCTTGGTTGGGGGGTCCCAGCATTTT. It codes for CARSLVGGSQHF.

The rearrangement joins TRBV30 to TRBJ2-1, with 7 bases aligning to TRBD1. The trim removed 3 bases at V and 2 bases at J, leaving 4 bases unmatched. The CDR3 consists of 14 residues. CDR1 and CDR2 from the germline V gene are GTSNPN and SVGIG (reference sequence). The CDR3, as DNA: TGTGCCTGGAGCCAGGGGGATGCCTACAATGAGCAGTTCTTC. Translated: CAWSQGDAYNEQFF.

The CDR3 sequence is CASSLSGLRDRAWNTIYF. The CDR3 bases are TGTGCCAGCAGTTTATCCGGGTTGCGGGACAGGGCTTGGAACACCATATATTTT. The chain joins TRBV28 to TRBJ1-3; TRBD1 matches 9 bases. The germline V gene encodes CDR1 MDHEN and CDR2 SYDVKM. This CDR3 spans 18 amino acids. J gave up 7 bases and V 1 base, and 14 bases lay outside the gene matches.

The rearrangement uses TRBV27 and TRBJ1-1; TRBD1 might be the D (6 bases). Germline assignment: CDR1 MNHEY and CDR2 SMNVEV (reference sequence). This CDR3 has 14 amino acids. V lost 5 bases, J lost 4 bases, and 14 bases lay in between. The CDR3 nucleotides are TGTGCCAGCAGTCGAAAACAGGGAATCACTGAAGCTTTCTTT. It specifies CASSRKQGITEAFF.

This CDR3 reads CASSPRRNYGYTF. The DNA of the CDR3 is TGTGCCAGCAGCCCTAGGAGGAACTATGGCTACACCTTC. This chain connects TRBV27 to TRBJ1-2; D call uncertain. Germline CDR1 MNHEY, CDR2 SMNVEV (reference sequence). The CDR3 loop spans 13 amino acids. V lost 6 bases and J 2 bases, leaving 10 bases between the germline ends.

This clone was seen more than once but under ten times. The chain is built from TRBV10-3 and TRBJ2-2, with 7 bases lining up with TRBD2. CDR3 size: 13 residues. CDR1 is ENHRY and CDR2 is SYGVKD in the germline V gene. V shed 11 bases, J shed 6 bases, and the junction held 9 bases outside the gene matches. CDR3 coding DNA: TGTGCCTCTATGGAACGGGGGGCCGGGGAGCTGTTTTTT. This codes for CASMERGAGELFF.

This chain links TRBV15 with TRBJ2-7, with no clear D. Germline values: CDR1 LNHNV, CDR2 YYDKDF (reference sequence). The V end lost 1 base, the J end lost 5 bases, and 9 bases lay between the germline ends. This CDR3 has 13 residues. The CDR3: CATSRAGTHEQYF. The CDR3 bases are TGTGCCACCAGCAGAGCAGGTACCCACGAGCAGTACTTC.

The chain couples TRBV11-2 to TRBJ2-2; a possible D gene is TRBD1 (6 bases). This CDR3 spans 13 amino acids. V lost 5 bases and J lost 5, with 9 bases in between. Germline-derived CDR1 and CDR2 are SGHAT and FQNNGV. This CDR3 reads CASSPQGTGELFF. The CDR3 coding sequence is TGTGCCAGCAGCCCTCAGGGGACCGGGGAGCTGTTTTTT.

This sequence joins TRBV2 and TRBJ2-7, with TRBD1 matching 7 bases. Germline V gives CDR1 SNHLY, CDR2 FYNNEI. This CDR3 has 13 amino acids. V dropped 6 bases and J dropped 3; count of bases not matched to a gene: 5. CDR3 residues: CASRPRDSYEQYF. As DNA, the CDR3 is TGTGCCAGCAGGCCCCGGGACAGCTACGAGCAGTACTTC.

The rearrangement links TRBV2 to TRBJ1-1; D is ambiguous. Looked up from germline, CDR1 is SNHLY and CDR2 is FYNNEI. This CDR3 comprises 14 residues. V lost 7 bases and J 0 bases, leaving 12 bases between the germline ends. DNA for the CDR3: TGTGCCAGCACCGAAGAGGTCATGAACACTGAAGCTTTCTTT. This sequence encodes CASTEEVMNTEAFF.

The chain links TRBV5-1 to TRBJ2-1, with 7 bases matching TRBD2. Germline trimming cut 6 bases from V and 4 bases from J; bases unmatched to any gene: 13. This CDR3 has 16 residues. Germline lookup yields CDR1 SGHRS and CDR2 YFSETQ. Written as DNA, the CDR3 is TGCGCCAGCACCACCGGAGATGGACTAGGGTACAATGAGCAGTTCTTC. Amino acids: CASTTGDGLGYNEQFF.

In DNA, the CDR3 is TGCGCCAGCAGTGTACTAGCGGGAGTTCCAGATACGCAGTATTTT. The encoded protein is CASSVLAGVPDTQYF. The V and J genes are TRBV10-1 and TRBJ2-3; 11 positions agree with TRBD2. The CDR3 runs 15 residues. Germline CDR1 reads WNHNN; CDR2 reads SYGVQD (reference sequence). Trimming cost V 4 bases and J 4 bases; bases outside gene matches: 4.

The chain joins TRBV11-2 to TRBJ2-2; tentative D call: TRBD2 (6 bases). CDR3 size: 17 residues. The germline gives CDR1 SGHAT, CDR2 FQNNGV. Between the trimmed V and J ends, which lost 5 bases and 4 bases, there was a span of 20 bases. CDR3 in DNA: TGTGCCAGCAGCGCCCAAATACCGGGAGAGGTCACCGGGGAGCTGTTTTTT. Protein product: CASSAQIPGEVTGELFF.

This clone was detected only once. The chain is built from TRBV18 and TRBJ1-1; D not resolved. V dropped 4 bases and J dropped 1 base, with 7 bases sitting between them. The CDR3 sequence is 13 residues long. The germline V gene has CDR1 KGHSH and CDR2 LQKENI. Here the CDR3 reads CASSHSGNTEAFF. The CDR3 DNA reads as TGTGCCAGCTCACATTCAGGGAACACTGAAGCTTTCTTT.

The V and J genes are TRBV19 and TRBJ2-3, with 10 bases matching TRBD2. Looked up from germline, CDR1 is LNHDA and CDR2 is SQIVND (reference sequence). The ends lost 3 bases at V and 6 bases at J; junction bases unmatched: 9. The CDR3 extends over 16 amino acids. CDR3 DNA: TGTGCCAGTAGTATTTCAGCGGGAGGGCCGTTGGATACGCAGTATTTT. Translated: CASSISAGGPLDTQYF.